Listed here are 8 T cell receptor beta chains from one sample, sequenced in a study of blood T cell repertoires in COVID-19. The table came from immunoSEQ multiplex PCR; TCRdb's copy has only in-frame clones and leaves some out. The data hold 130,000 to 150,000 clones, with about 80% observed a single time. The sequencing input was peripheral blood. The receptor source for this set is a man between 65 and 85 years old who had recovered from COVID-19.

The chain combines TRBV11-3 with TRBJ1-2, with D possibly matching TRBD1 (6 bases). Germline lookup yields CDR1 SGHNT and CDR2 YENEEA. The length of the CDR3 is 15 residues. V lost 1 base to trimming and J lost 5 bases, with 14 bases between them. The CDR3 is CASSLVRAGEYGYTF. CDR3 nucleotide sequence: TGTGCCAGCAGCTTAGTCCGGGCAGGGGAGTATGGCTACACCTTC.

This clone showed up just once. This rearrangement joins TRBV25-1 to TRBJ1-4; D might be TRBD1 (5 bases). The CDR3 is 15 residues long. Germline-derived CDR1 and CDR2 are MGHDK and SYGVNS. V lost 2 bases to trimming and J lost 7 bases, with 14 bases between them. The CDR3 region is CASSEHGGAGEKLFF. The CDR3 DNA sequence: TGTGCCAGCAGTGAACATGGCGGGGCCGGTGAAAAACTGTTTTTT. The variable domain in full, with the rest retrieved from reference TRBV25-1 and TRBJ1-4, is EADIYQTPRYLVIGTGKKITLECSQTMGHDKMYWYQQDPGMELHLIHYSYGVNSTEKGDLSSESTVSRIRTEHFPLTLESARPSHTSQYLCASSEHGGAGEKLFFGSGTQLSVL.

The chain combines TRBV5-1 with TRBJ2-5; possible D gene TRBD1, 5 bases. The CDR3 totals 12 residues. Germline CDR1 is SGHRS and CDR2 is YFSETQ. V dropped 2 bases and J dropped 4 bases, with 6 bases sitting between them. CDR3 DNA: TGCGCCAGCAGCTTAAGGGGAGAGACCCAGTACTTC. The encoded protein is CASSLRGETQYF.

The V gene is TRBV10-3, the J gene TRBJ2-1, with D possibly TRBD1 on 5 matching bases. Germline V gene lookup returns CDR1 ENHRY and CDR2 SYGVKD. This CDR3 comprises 15 residues. V was pared by 0 bases and J by 4 bases, with 10 bases between. The CDR3 coding sequence is TGTGCCATCAGTGAGTCTGTGACAGAGTACAATGAGCAGTTCTTC. Translated: CAISESVTEYNEQFF.

The chain recombines TRBV6-5 with TRBJ2-6, with D hard to call. The CDR3 contains 15 residues. Germline CDR1 is MNHEY and CDR2 is SVGAGI. V lost 6 bases to trimming and J lost 0 bases, with 9 bases between them. The CDR3 region has the DNA TGTGCCAGCAGACTCACCGACTCTGGGGCCAACGTCCTGACTTTC. It yields the protein CASRLTDSGANVLTF.

The table lists this clone with a count of one. This chain joins TRBV20-1 and TRBJ2-5, with D tentatively TRBD2 (7 bases). V was cut by 3 bases and J by 4 bases, with 12 bases left in between. The CDR3 loop spans 13 amino acids. The germline CDR1 and CDR2 sequences are DFQATT and SNEGSKA (reference sequence). CDR3 sequence reads: CSASEGGAETQYF. The CDR3 DNA follows: TGCAGTGCTAGTGAGGGGGGGGCAGAGACCCAGTACTTC.

The chain uses TRBV30 and TRBJ2-7; TRBD1 might be the D (5 bases). This CDR3 region has 15 residues. V was clipped by 2 bases and J by 2 bases, with 16 bases between them. Per the germline V gene, CDR1 is GTSNPN and CDR2 is SVGIG (reference sequence). Written as DNA, the CDR3 is TGTGCCTGGAGTCCCTCGACAGTAGGGACCTACGAGCAGTACTTC. Encoded protein: CAWSPSTVGTYEQYF.

The genes are TRBV11-2 and TRBJ2-7; 7 bases match TRBD1. The ends lost 5 bases at V and 3 bases at J; junction bases unmatched: 10. Germline CDR1 is SGHAT and CDR2 is FQNNGV. The CDR3 extends over 15 amino acids. The DNA for the CDR3 is TGTGCCAGCAGCATGACAGGGCTGGAGGACTACGAGCAGTACTTC. This translates into CASSMTGLEDYEQYF.